The TCR beta chain described here comes from a study of T cells after yellow fever vaccination. Overall study context: Some fractions had low cell numbers, and these were prepared with SMART-Seq v4 Ultra Low Input.

The study, taken as a whole, reports: The booster response re-showed most primary clones: about 96% CD4, approximately 85% CD8.

Germline CDR1 is SGHVS and CDR2 is FNYEAQ. Trimming removed 0 bases from V and 8 bases from J; junction bases left unmatched: 10. The CDR3 is 16 amino acids. This clonotype was detected a few times. TCRdb used MiXCR to reprocess the 5' RACE reads, holding one entry per CDR3 protein. The sample has some 54,000 distinct CDR3 sequences, approximately 7% seen once; the top ten hold 24%. The rearrangement joins TRBV7-6 to TRBJ2-1, with TRBD2 identical over 7 bases. The source of this sequence is a young man who received the YFV17D yellow fever vaccine. The sample here was CD8+ T cells not binding an NS4B(214-222) dextramer, sorted from PBMCs, taken roughly 46 days after the first yellow fever vaccination. The chain's CDR3 is CASSLAGLGVVDEQFF. The CDR3 region has the DNA TGTGCCAGCAGCTTAGCTGGACTAGGGGTAGTGGATGAGCAGTTCTTC.